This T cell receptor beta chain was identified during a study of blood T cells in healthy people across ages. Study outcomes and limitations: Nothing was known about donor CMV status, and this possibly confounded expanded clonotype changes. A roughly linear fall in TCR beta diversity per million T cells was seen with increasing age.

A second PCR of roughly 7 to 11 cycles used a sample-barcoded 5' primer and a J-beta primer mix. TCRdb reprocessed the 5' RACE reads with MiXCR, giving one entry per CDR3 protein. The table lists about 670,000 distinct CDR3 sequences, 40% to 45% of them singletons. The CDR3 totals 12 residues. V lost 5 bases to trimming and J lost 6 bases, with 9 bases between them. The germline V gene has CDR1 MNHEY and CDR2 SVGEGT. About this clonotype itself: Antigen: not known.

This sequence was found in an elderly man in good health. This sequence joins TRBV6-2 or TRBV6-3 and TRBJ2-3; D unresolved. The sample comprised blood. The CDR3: CASSNLPDTQYF. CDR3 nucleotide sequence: TGTGCCAGCAGTAACCTGCCTGATACGCAGTATTTT.